This TCR beta chain was captured by sequencing in a study of OX40 agonist ivuxolimab in advanced cancers. The CDR3 has 14 amino acids. V dropped 5 bases and J dropped 2; count of bases not matched to a gene: 5. Looked up from germline, CDR1 is SNHLY and CDR2 is FYNNEI. At cycle 4 day 1, cycle 7 day 1, and baseline, blood was sampled. Only in-frame clones appear in the TCRdb table, and some are missing; sequencing was by immunoSEQ multiplex PCR. The profile covers 40,000 to 50,000 clones, with more than 85% appearing a single time and 52% taken by the ten largest. The starting material was CD4+ or CD8+ T cells sorted from blood, obtained in a trial of the OX40 agonist ivuxolimab. The receptor was isolated from an adult with an advanced solid tumor such as melanoma, head and neck, liver or kidney cancer. The J gene is TRBJ2-7, the V gene TRBV2, with TRBD2 matching 8 bases. The CDR3 bases are TGTGCCAGCAGTTTATCGGGACTAGCCTACGAGCAGTACTTC. Residues: CASSLSGLAYEQYF. The whole variable domain, filled in from reference TRBV2 and TRBJ2-7, reads EPEVTQTPSHQVTQMGQEVILRCVPISNHLYFYWYRQILGQKVEFLVSFYNNEISEKSEIFDDQFSVERPDGSNFTLKIRSTKLEDSAMYFCASSLSGLAYEQYFGPGTRLTVT.